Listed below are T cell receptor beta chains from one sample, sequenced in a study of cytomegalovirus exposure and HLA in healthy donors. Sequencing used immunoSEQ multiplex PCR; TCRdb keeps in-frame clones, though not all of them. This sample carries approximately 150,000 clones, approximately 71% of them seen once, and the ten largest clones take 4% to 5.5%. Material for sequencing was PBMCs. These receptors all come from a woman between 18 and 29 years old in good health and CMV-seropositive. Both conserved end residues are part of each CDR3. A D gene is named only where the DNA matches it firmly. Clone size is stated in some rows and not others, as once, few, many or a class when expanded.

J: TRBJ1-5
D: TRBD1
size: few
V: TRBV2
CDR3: CASTLDPTGVLNQPQHF
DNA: TGTGCCAGCACTCTTGACCCTACAGGGGTTCTCAATCAGCCCCAGCATTTT

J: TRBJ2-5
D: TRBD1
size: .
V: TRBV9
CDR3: CASSAPTGWEETQYF
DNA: TGTGCCAGCAGCGCCCCGACAGGGTGGGAAGAGACCCAGTACTTC

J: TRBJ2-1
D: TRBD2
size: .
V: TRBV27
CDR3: CASSWVLAASGEQFF
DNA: TGTGCCAGCAGTTGGGTCCTAGCGGCGTCGGGTGAGCAGTTCTTC

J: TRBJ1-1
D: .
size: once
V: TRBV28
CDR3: CASRPLGLNTEAFF
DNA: TGTGCCAGCAGGCCCCTAGGCCTGAACACTGAAGCTTTCTTT

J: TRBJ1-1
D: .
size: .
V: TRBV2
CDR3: CASRGIGVNTEAFF
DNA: TGTGCCAGCAGGGGTATCGGGGTAAACACTGAAGCTTTCTTT

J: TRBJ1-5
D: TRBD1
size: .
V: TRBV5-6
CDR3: CASSLDRDRNQPQHF
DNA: TGTGCCAGCAGCTTGGACCGGGACAGGAATCAGCCCCAGCATTTT

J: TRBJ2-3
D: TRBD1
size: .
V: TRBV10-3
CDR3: CAISERQGAQDTQYF
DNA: TGTGCCATCAGTGAGAGGCAGGGGGCCCAGGATACGCAGTATTTT

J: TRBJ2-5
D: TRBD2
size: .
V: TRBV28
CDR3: CASSSAGGIGGETQYF
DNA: TGTGCCAGCAGCTCGGCAGGCGGGATCGGGGGGGAGACCCAGTACTTC

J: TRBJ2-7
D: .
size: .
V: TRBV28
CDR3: CASSWDTAYEQYF
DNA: TGTGCCAGCAGTTGGGACACAGCCTACGAGCAGTACTTC

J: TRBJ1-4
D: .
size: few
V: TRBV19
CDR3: CASSTQESTNEKLFF
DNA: TGTGCCAGTAGTACTCAGGAATCAACTAATGAAAAACTGTTTTTT

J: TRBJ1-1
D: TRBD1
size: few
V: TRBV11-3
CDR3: CASSLGGTDTEAFF
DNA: TGTGCCAGCAGCTTAGGGGGGACAGACACTGAAGCTTTCTTT

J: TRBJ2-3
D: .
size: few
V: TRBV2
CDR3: CASRAPGHEGTNTQYF
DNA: TGTGCCAGCAGGGCACCGGGCCATGAAGGGACAAATACGCAGTATTTT

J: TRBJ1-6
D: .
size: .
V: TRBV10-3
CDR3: CATRGSGSYNSPLHF
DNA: TGTGCCACAAGAGGCTCTGGCTCCTATAATTCACCCCTCCACTTT

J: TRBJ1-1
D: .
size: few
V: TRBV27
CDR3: CASKHNSEAFF
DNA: TGTGCCAGCAAACACAATTCCGAAGCTTTCTTT

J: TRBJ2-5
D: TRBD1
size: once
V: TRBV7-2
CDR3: CASSLSPGGTETQYF
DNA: TGTGCCAGCAGCCTCTCCCCAGGGGGCACAGAGACCCAGTACTTC

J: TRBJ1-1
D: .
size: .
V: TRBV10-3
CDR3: CAIRGQPQGRNTEAFF
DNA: TGTGCCATCAGGGGGCAACCCCAGGGGAGGAACACTGAAGCTTTCTTT

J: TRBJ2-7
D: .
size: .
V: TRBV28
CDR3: CASSSTGPTYEQYF
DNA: TGTGCCAGCAGTTCGACAGGCCCGACATACGAGCAGTACTTC

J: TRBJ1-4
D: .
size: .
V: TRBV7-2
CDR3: CASSLGPGERKKLFF
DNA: TGTGCCAGCAGCTTAGGCCCAGGGGAAAGGAAAAAACTGTTTTTT

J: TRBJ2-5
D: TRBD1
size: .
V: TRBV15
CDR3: CATSKDRALETQYF
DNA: TGTGCCACTAGCAAGGACAGGGCGTTAGAGACCCAGTACTTC

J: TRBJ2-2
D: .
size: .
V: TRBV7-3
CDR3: CASRPGHADTGELFF
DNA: TGTGCCAGCAGACCGGGACACGCCGACACCGGGGAGCTGTTTTTT

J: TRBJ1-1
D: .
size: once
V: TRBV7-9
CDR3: CASSSRTLDTEAFF
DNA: TGTGCCAGCAGCTCCCGGACATTGGACACTGAAGCTTTCTTT

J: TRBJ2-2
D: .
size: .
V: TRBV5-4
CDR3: CASSYRGGELFF
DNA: TGTGCCAGCAGTTACCGGGGTGGGGAGCTGTTTTTT

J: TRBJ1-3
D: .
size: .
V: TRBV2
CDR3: CASLSGGRSSGNTIYF
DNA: TGTGCCAGCCTGAGCGGGGGGCGCAGTTCTGGAAACACCATATATTTT

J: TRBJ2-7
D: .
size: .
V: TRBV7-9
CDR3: CASSLLDFSEQYF
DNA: TGTGCCAGCAGCCTCCTAGATTTCTCCGAGCAGTACTTC

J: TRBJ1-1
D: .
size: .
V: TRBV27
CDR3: CASSLTSTGTEAFF
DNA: TGTGCCAGCAGTTTGACGTCGACGGGGACTGAAGCTTTCTTT

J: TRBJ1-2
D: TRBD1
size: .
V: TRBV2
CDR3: CASSALTGLSYGYTF
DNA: TGTGCCAGCAGTGCTCTGACAGGGTTATCCTATGGCTACACCTTC

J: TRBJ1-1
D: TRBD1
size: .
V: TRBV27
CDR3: CASSLTGGIGEYTEAFF
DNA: TGTGCCAGCAGTTTGACAGGGGGAATTGGAGAGTACACTGAAGCTTTCTTT

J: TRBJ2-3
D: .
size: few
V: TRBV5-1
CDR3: CASSLAEITDTQYF
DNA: TGCGCCAGCAGCTTAGCGGAGATCACAGATACGCAGTATTTT

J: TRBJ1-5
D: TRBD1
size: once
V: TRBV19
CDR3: CASSIDRPDRGYQPQHF
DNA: TGTGCCAGTAGTATAGACCGACCGGACAGGGGATATCAGCCCCAGCATTTT

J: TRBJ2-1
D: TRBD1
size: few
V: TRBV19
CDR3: CASRGDSAFSYNEQFF
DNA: TGTGCCAGTAGGGGGGACAGCGCTTTCTCCTACAATGAGCAGTTCTTC

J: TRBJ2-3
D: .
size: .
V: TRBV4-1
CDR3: CASSQGASPDTQYF
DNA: TGCGCCAGCAGCCAAGGGGCTTCTCCCGATACGCAGTATTTT

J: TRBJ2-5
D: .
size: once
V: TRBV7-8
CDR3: CASSLAFLETQYF
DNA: TGTGCCAGCAGCTTAGCCTTCCTTGAGACCCAGTACTTC

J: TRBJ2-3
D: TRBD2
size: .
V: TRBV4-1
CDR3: CASSQEWTSGDTQYF
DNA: TGCGCCAGCAGCCAAGAGTGGACTAGCGGGGATACGCAGTATTTT

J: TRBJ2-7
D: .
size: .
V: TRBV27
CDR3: CASSLSRAGSYEQYF
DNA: TGTGCCAGCAGTTTATCGAGGGCGGGAAGCTACGAGCAGTACTTC

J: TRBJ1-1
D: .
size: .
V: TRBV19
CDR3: CASSVDERNTEAFF
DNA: TGTGCCAGTAGTGTCGATGAGCGGAACACTGAAGCTTTCTTT

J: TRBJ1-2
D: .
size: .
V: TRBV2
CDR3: CASRVEGTYGYTF
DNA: TGTGCCAGCAGGGTAGAGGGTACCTATGGCTACACCTTC

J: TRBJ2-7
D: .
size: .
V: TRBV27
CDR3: CASSTDRDLRFPKQYF
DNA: TGTGCCAGCAGCACCGACCGGGACTTAAGGTTCCCCAAGCAGTACTTC

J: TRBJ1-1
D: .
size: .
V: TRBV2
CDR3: CASSEPDKDTEAFF
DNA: TGTGCCAGCAGTGAACCCGACAAAGACACTGAAGCTTTCTTT

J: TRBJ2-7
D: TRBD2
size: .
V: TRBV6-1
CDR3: CASSEAGTREQYF
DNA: TGTGCCAGCAGTGAAGCGGGGACTAGGGAGCAGTACTTC

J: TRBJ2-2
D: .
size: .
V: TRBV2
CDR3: CARKETGELFF
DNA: TGTGCCAGGAAGGAGACCGGGGAGCTGTTTTTT

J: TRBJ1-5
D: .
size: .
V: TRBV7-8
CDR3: CASSGAGNQPQHF
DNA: TGTGCCAGCAGCGGAGCTGGAAATCAGCCCCAGCATTTT

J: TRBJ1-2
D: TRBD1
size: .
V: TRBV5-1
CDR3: CASSLSGQRANYGYTF
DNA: TGCGCCAGCAGCTTGTCGGGACAGAGAGCTAACTATGGCTACACCTTC

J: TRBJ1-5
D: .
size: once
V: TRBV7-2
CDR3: CASSLLGRGLQPQHF
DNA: TGTGCCAGCAGCTTATTGGGACGGGGACTGCAGCCCCAGCATTTT

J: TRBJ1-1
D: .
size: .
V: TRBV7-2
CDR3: CASSADLNTEAFF
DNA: TGTGCCAGCAGCGCGGACTTGAACACTGAAGCTTTCTTT

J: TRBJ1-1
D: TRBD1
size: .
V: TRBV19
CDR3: CASRTGHNTEAFF
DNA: TGTGCCAGTAGGACAGGGCACAACACTGAAGCTTTCTTT

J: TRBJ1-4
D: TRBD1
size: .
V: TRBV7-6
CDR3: CASSSTGSGVGEKLFF
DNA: TGTGCCAGCAGCTCGACAGGGAGCGGTGTTGGTGAAAAACTGTTTTTT

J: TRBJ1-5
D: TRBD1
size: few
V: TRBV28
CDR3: CASSLSRGPGNQPQHF
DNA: TGTGCCAGCAGTCTCTCCAGGGGGCCGGGGAATCAGCCCCAGCATTTT

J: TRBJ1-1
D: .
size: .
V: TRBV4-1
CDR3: CASSQGGQGKTEAFF
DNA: TGCGCCAGCAGCCAAGGAGGGCAGGGGAAGACTGAAGCTTTCTTT

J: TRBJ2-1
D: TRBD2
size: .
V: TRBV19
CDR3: CASSHTSGGFNEQFF
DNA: TGTGCCAGTAGCCATACTAGCGGGGGGTTTAATGAGCAGTTCTTC

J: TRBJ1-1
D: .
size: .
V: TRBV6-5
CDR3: CASSPQTDLNTEAFF
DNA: TGTGCCAGCAGTCCCCAGACAGATCTGAACACTGAAGCTTTCTTT

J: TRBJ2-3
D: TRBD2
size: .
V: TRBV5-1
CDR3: CASLLAGGPGTQYF
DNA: TGCGCCAGCCTCTTAGCGGGAGGGCCCGGTACGCAGTATTTT

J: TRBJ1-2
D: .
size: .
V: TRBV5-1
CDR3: CASSFGEGGGYTF
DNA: TGCGCCAGCAGCTTCGGGGAAGGCGGTGGCTACACCTTC

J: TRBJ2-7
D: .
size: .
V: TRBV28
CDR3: CASRQPLTVYEQYF
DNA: TGTGCCAGCAGACAGCCACTCACCGTCTACGAGCAGTACTTC

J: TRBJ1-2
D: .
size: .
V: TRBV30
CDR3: CAWSELRSGYIYGYTF
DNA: TGTGCCTGGAGTGAGTTGCGGTCGGGTTATATCTATGGCTACACCTTC